These 2 T cell receptor beta chains share one sample of origin, sequenced in a study of blood T cell repertoires in COVID-19 (dated by TCRdb to between 2020 and 2021). Libraries came from the immunoSEQ multiplex PCR assay. In its TCRdb copy, this immuneACCESS table keeps in-frame sequences only and misses some clones. Where compared with another copy, unresolved V genes explain less than half of these, and the others have no known cause. The table for this sample lists more than 200,000 clones; approximately 87% of them were counted only once. The leading ten clones occupy 2.5% to 3% of the sample. The sample consisted of peripheral blood. All receptors come from a woman in her 70s with active or convalescent COVID-19.

This chain uses TRBV12-3 or TRBV12-4 with TRBJ1-2, with 11 bases identical to TRBD1. CDR3 length: 13 residues. With 6 bases clipped from V and 12 bases from J, the junction kept 9 bases outside the gene matches. The CDR3 spells CASSPDRGRFDTF. Here the CDR3 DNA reads TGTGCCAGCAGCCCGGACAGGGGGCGATTTGACACCTTC.

DNA for the CDR3: TGCAGCGTTGAAGGAGGGCCGGGGCAGTACTTC. It translates to CSVEGGPGQYF. The J gene is TRBJ2-7, the V gene TRBV29-1, with TRBD2 as a possible D gene (5 bases). V shed 1 base and J shed 9 bases, with 10 bases lying between them. There are 11 residues in the CDR3. Germline V lookup: CDR1 SQVTM, CDR2 ANQGSEA.